This T cell receptor (beta chain) was identified in a study of T cell responses to AZD1222 COVID-19 vaccine. Study-level points and caveats: Among those given AZD1222, only six or seven were seropositive at baseline. Mapped onto spike, vaccine-associated CD4 TCRs spanned it and were dominant at 160-218 and 743-854. Targeting of unmutated variant regions was reportedly seen in nearly half of spike-specific TCRs.

Worth noting for this clone: The target antigen is unknown.

Method: immunoSEQ multiplex PCR; TCRdb's copy keeps in-frame clones and lacks some. Counted here are about 110,000 clones, more than 70% occurring once; the ten biggest clones make up 3% to 3.5%. The germline V gene has CDR1 SGHAT and CDR2 FQNNGV. Trimming shortened V by 8 bases and J by 6 bases, and 23 bases separated the two germline ends. The CDR3 consists of 16 residues. This chain links TRBV11-2 with TRBJ1-5; D is undetermined. The sequenced sample was peripheral blood, obtained on day 0 of AZD1222 vaccination. This clonotype was sampled from an adult in good health. Here the CDR3 reads CASPFFRPIEPQPQHF. In nucleotides, the CDR3 is TGTGCCAGCCCCTTTTTTCGGCCAATTGAGCCTCAGCCCCAGCATTTT.